One sample yielded the 29 T cell receptor beta chains listed below, sequenced in a study of OX40 agonist ivuxolimab in advanced cancers. Sequencing used immunoSEQ multiplex PCR; TCRdb keeps in-frame clones, though not all of them. Here the sample spans about 79,000 clones, roughly 80% being singletons. Here the sequenced sample was CD4+ or CD8+ T cells sorted from blood, taken in a trial of the OX40 agonist ivuxolimab. The origin of the receptors is an adult with an advanced solid tumor such as melanoma, head and neck, liver or kidney cancer.

The chain uses TRBV9 and TRBJ1-1, with D possibly matching TRBD1 (6 bases). Trimming removed 5 bases at V and 1 base at J, with 12 bases between. Germline lookup yields CDR1 SGDLS and CDR2 YYNGEE. The CDR3 totals 14 residues. The CDR3 region has the DNA TGTGCCAGCAGTGTCCTACAGGGGAACACTGAAGCTTTCTTT. Its translation: CASSVLQGNTEAFF.

V gene TRBV28 combines with J gene TRBJ2-2; 9 bases map to TRBD2. CDR1 is MDHEN and CDR2 is SYDVKM in the germline V gene. The CDR3 is 15 amino acids. The V and J ends lost 3 bases and 6 bases, in that order; junction bases with no gene match: 5. In nucleotides, the CDR3 is TGTGCCAGCAGTTTGGGGTCTAGCGGGGCCGGGGAGCTGTTTTTT. Encoded protein: CASSLGSSGAGELFF.

The chain carries TRBV28 and TRBJ1-2; 8 positions agree with TRBD1. V lost 2 bases and J lost 7; bases outside the gene matches: 3. This CDR3 is built from 13 residues. Looked up from germline, CDR1 is MDHEN and CDR2 is SYDVKM. For the CDR3, the DNA is TGTGCCAGCAGTTTAGACAGGGGCAGTGGCTACACCTTC. It codes for CASSLDRGSGYTF.

The V and J genes are TRBV13 and TRBJ2-1, with 7 bases identical to TRBD2. Looked up from germline, CDR1 is PRHDT and CDR2 is FYEKMQ (reference sequence). The CDR3 has 11 residues. J lost 11 bases, V lost 3 bases, and 1 base had no gene match. The CDR3 DNA is TGTGCCAGCAGCTTGCGGGAGAAGCAGTTCTTC. It specifies CASSLREKQFF.

The DNA of the CDR3 is TGTGCCAGTATACGAGCGGGGGCAGGCAGGGGTTGGGATCAGCCCCAGCATTTT. Its protein product is CASIRAGAGRGWDQPQHF. The V and J genes are TRBV19 and TRBJ1-5; D is perhaps TRBD1 (6 bases). V lost 7 bases and J lost 5, with 27 bases in between. Per the germline V gene, CDR1 is LNHDA and CDR2 is SQIVND (reference sequence). This CDR3 is 18 amino acids long.

J is TRBJ2-5 and V is TRBV5-1; tentatively, D is TRBD1 (6 bases). V was trimmed by 2 bases and J by 7 bases, leaving 18 bases between them. This CDR3 spans 15 amino acids. Germline V CDR1 and CDR2: SGHRS, YFSETQ. The DNA for the CDR3 is TGCGCCAGCAGCTTAGACGACAGGTCCCCGGGGACCCAGTACTTC. This sequence encodes CASSLDDRSPGTQYF. The variable domain in full, completed from reference TRBV5-1 and TRBJ2-5, reads KAGVTQTPRYLIKTRGQQVTLSCSPISGHRSVSWYQQTPGQGLQFLFEYFSETQRNKGNFPGRFSGRQFSNSRSEMNVSTLELGDSALYLCASSLDDRSPGTQYFGPGTRLLVL.

The chain combines TRBV27 with TRBJ1-3; TRBD1 matches 9 bases. The CDR3 totals 15 residues. The germline V gene encodes CDR1 MNHEY and CDR2 SMNVEV (reference sequence). J lost 0 bases, V lost 6 bases, and 3 bases had no gene match. CDR3 nucleotide sequence: TGTGCCAGCAGCCACAGGGGGCTCTCTGGAAACACCATATATTTT. Translating it yields CASSHRGLSGNTIYF.

The genes are TRBV5-6 and TRBJ2-7; TRBD1 aligns across 8 bases. V lost 4 bases to trimming and J lost 3 bases; unmatched junction nucleotides: 9. The CDR3 spans 15 residues. Germline CDR1 is SGHDT and CDR2 is YYEEEE. The CDR3: CASSLDRGPIYEQYF. CDR3 DNA: TGTGCCAGCAGCCTAGACAGGGGCCCTATCTACGAGCAGTACTTC.

This chain connects TRBV19 to TRBJ2-1; the D gene could be TRBD1 or TRBD2 (8 bases each). Trimming pared 7 bases from V and 10 bases from J, leaving 26 bases between. The CDR3 is made up of 16 amino acids. In germline, CDR1 is LNHDA, CDR2 SQIVND (reference sequence). This CDR3 reads CASTSDRARTSKEQFF. The DNA for the CDR3 is TGTGCCAGTACCTCGGACAGGGCCAGGACTAGCAAAGAGCAGTTCTTC.

The J gene is TRBJ2-1, the V gene TRBV9, with D perhaps matching TRBD2 (5 bases). Germline V lookup: CDR1 SGDLS, CDR2 YYNGEE. The CDR3 runs to 15 residues. Trimming left V 3 bases short and J 5 bases short, with 15 bases between. CDR3 in DNA: TGTGCCAGCAGCGCTCAGGTCCGAGCGGACAATGAGCAGTTCTTC. Its translation is CASSAQVRADNEQFF.

The chain has TRBV15 and TRBJ2-1; 8 nucleotides match TRBD1. J was trimmed by 6 bases and V by 0 bases; bases with no gene match: 4. Germline-derived CDR1 and CDR2 are LNHNV and YYDKDF (reference sequence). This CDR3 comprises 15 residues. For the CDR3, the DNA is TGTGCCACCAGCAGAGACAGGGGGCGCGGCAATGAGCAGTTCTTC. It is translated as CATSRDRGRGNEQFF.

V is TRBV10-3 and J is TRBJ1-2; TRBD1 might be the D (6 bases). V was trimmed by 4 bases and J by 8 bases, leaving 20 bases between them. CDR3 length: 15 amino acids. Germline lookup yields CDR1 ENHRY and CDR2 SYGVKD. CDR3 DNA sequence: TGTGCCATCAGTGCCCCGGACAGTGGCTCTAGGGGCTACACCTTC. Protein: CAISAPDSGSRGYTF.

The chain is built from TRBV6-6 and TRBJ2-3; D may match TRBD1 or TRBD2 (6 bases each). The V and J ends lost 8 bases and 1 base respectively, with 13 bases between them. The CDR3 runs 14 residues. CDR1 and CDR2 (germline): MNHNY, SVGAGI (reference sequence). CDR3 DNA: TGTGCCAGCTTACGGGGGCGGGGCACAGATACGCAGTATTTT. It specifies CASLRGRGTDTQYF.

The rearrangement uses TRBV7-5 and TRBJ2-7; TRBD2 reflects the table's D call only, with no check against the DNA. TRBV7-5 is classified as a pseudogene. The CDR3 extends over 15 amino acids. In DNA form, the CDR3 reads TGTGCCAGAAGCAGCGTCGTGCTCGTCTCCTACGAGCAGTACTTC. Residues: CARSSVVLVSYEQYF.

The chain has TRBV10-3 and TRBJ2-1; D may be TRBD1 or TRBD2 (6 bases each). The ends were cut back, 8 bases at V and 8 bases at J, with 22 bases in the middle. The CDR3 spans 15 residues. Germline CDR1 ENHRY, CDR2 SYGVKD. CDR3 amino acids: CAIQATGAGGDEQFF. CDR3 DNA sequence: TGTGCCATCCAAGCTACGGGGGCGGGTGGGGATGAGCAGTTCTTC.

V gene TRBV6-1 combines with J gene TRBJ2-7, with D uncertain. Trimming removed 4 bases at V and 2 bases at J, with 6 bases between. Germline V gene sequence: CDR1 MNHNS, CDR2 SASEGT. The CDR3 loop spans 12 amino acids. CDR3: CASSGRAYEQYF. The DNA of the CDR3 is TGTGCCAGCAGTGGTAGAGCCTACGAGCAGTACTTC.

V is TRBV11-2 and J is TRBJ1-1, with D possibly being TRBD1 (5 bases). Trimming cost V 0 bases and J 8 bases, with 13 bases left between them. CDR1 SGHAT and CDR2 FQNNGV come from the germline V gene. The CDR3 spans 14 residues. DNA of the CDR3: TGTGCCAGCAGCTTAGACGGGACCGCCGCGGAAGCTTTCTTT. Encoded protein: CASSLDGTAAEAFF.

A few counts support this clone. This sequence joins TRBV5-1 and TRBJ1-2; 8 bases line up with TRBD1. From germline, CDR1 is SGHRS and CDR2 YFSETQ. The CDR3 totals 13 residues. V was pared by 0 bases and J by 9 bases, with 4 bases of the junction left unmatched. The CDR3 coding sequence is TGCGCCAGCAGCTTGGAGGGACAGGAGCGCTACACCTTC. Protein: CASSLEGQERYTF.

The chain couples TRBV5-1 to TRBJ2-3; D is perhaps TRBD1 or TRBD2 (6 bases each). The CDR3 runs 16 residues. Trimming stripped 1 base from V and 2 bases from J, with 14 bases between. Germline values: CDR1 SGHRS, CDR2 YFSETQ. CDR3 nucleotide sequence: TGCGCCAGCAGCTTGTTAGGACAGCGGGCCACAGATACGCAGTATTTT. Translation: CASSLLGQRATDTQYF.

The CDR3 is CAIGQSSTDTQYF. CDR3 in DNA: TGTGCCATCGGACAGTCTAGCACAGATACGCAGTATTTT. J is TRBJ2-3 and V is TRBV7-9; D perhaps matches TRBD1 (6 bases). This CDR3 is 13 amino acids long. Trimming took off 10 bases at V and 0 bases at J, with 11 bases between the two ends. Germline lookup yields CDR1 SEHNR and CDR2 FQNEAQ (reference sequence).

V gene TRBV7-2 combines with J gene TRBJ2-7; 8 nucleotides align to TRBD2. The germline V gene has CDR1 SGHTA and CDR2 FQGNSA. The CDR3 extends over 13 amino acids. V gave up 6 bases and J gave up 7 bases; unmatched junction bases: 8. This CDR3 reads CASSRGGMGEQYF. The CDR3 DNA reads as TGTGCCAGCAGTCGGGGGGGGATGGGAGAGCAGTACTTC.

The chain is built from TRBV19 and TRBJ1-4; D is ambiguous. The CDR3 covers 13 residues. Looked up from germline, CDR1 is LNHDA and CDR2 is SQIVND (reference sequence). The ends were cut back, 3 bases at V and 8 bases at J, with 10 bases in the middle. The CDR3 is CASSMGNQEKLFF. The CDR3 DNA is TGTGCCAGTAGTATGGGAAATCAGGAAAAACTGTTTTTT.

The chain recombines TRBV11-2 with TRBJ2-7; TRBD1 agrees at 8 bases. The CDR3 is 15 amino acids. Trimming at V came to 2 bases and at J to 0 bases, leaving 3 bases not matched to a gene. Germline lookup yields CDR1 SGHAT and CDR2 FQNNGV. The CDR3 reads CASSLRQGSSYEQYF. DNA for the CDR3: TGTGCCAGCAGCTTAAGACAGGGGAGCTCCTACGAGCAGTACTTC.

The chain combines TRBV28 with TRBJ2-6; 7 positions agree with TRBD1. J gave up 0 bases and V 6 bases, and 8 bases lay outside the gene matches. This CDR3 has 17 amino acids. Germline CDR1 and CDR2: MDHEN and SYDVKM. CDR3 DNA: TGTGCCAGCAGCCAGTTGGGACAGCCCTCTGGGGCCAACGTCCTGACTTTC. Its protein is CASSQLGQPSGANVLTF. Drawing the rest from reference TRBV28 and TRBJ2-6, the complete variable domain is DVKVTQSSRYLVKRTGEKVFLECVQDMDHENMFWYRQDPGLGLRLIYFSYDVKMKEKGDIPEGYSVSREKKERFSLILESASTNQTSMYLCASSQLGQPSGANVLTFGAGSRLTVL.

This chain links TRBV10-3 with TRBJ2-1; 8 bases fit TRBD2. In germline, CDR1 is ENHRY, CDR2 SYGVKD. This CDR3 spans 16 amino acids. Losses at the gene ends were 10 bases for V and 2 bases for J; bases not matched to a gene: 13. DNA of the CDR3: TGTGCCACCGACTATCAAGCGGGAGCCCCCTACAATGAGCAGTTCTTC. Translated, it gives CATDYQAGAPYNEQFF.

This chain uses TRBV4-1 with TRBJ2-5, with D possibly being TRBD1 (5 bases). V lost 1 base and J lost 5, with 26 bases in between. The CDR3 runs 19 residues. Germline V lookup: CDR1 MGHRA, CDR2 YSYEKL. CDR3 amino acids: CASSQGWASQVADGETQYF. CDR3 sequence (DNA): TGCGCCAGCAGCCAAGGGTGGGCGTCACAGGTGGCGGACGGCGAGACCCAGTACTTC.

The chain recombines TRBV2 with TRBJ1-4; perhaps TRBD1 as D (5 bases). V dropped 5 bases and J dropped 4 bases, with 11 bases sitting between them. Looked up from germline, CDR1 is SNHLY and CDR2 is FYNNEI. The CDR3 loop spans 14 amino acids. Written as DNA, the CDR3 is TGTGCCAGCAGTACCGGTCAGGGTAATGAAAAACTGTTTTTT. This translates into CASSTGQGNEKLFF. The entire variable domain, with the rest obtained from reference TRBV2 and TRBJ1-4, is as follows: EPEVTQTPSHQVTQMGQEVILRCVPISNHLYFYWYRQILGQKVEFLVSFYNNEISEKSEIFDDQFSVERPDGSNFTLKIRSTKLEDSAMYFCASSTGQGNEKLFFGSGTQLSVL.

The CDR3 DNA follows: TGCGCCATCGCGGGACAGGGTATCTGTCAAGAGACCCAGTACTTC. Its protein is CAIAGQGICQETQYF. The chain recombines TRBV10-1 with TRBJ2-5, with 9 bases matching TRBD1. The junction had 11 bases not matched to a gene; V was cut back by 10 bases and J by 2 bases. There are 15 residues in the CDR3. From germline, CDR1 is WNHNN and CDR2 SYGVQD (reference sequence).

The gene calls are TRBV5-4 and TRBJ2-1, with D tentatively TRBD1 (6 bases). Germline lookup yields CDR1 SGHNT and CDR2 YYREEE (reference sequence). The CDR3 runs 14 residues. V lost 0 bases, J lost 3 bases, and 7 bases lay in between. CDR3 region: CASSLEGHYNEQFF. The DNA for the CDR3 is TGTGCCAGCAGCTTGGAGGGACACTACAATGAGCAGTTCTTC.